Sequencing of this T cell receptor (beta chain) was carried out in a study of blood T cell repertoires in COVID-19. Clinical history as reported by participants underpinned cohort assignment. The table came from immunoSEQ multiplex PCR; TCRdb's copy has only in-frame clones and leaves some out. The table records 350,000 to 450,000 clones, 80% to 95% of them present only once. Trimming pared 4 bases from V and 0 bases from J, leaving 8 bases between. This CDR3 is 14 amino acids long. Germline CDR1 KGHDR, CDR2 SFDVKD. The V and J genes are TRBV24-1 and TRBJ1-1; TRBD1 is a possible D gene (5 bases). Material for sequencing was PBMCs or T cells enriched from blood (not recorded which). The origin of this receptor is a woman aged 40 to 50 who had been exposed to COVID-19. CDR3 nucleotide sequence: TGTGCCACCAGTGACAACAGGATGAACACTGAAGCTTTCTTT. Amino acid sequence: CATSDNRMNTEAFF.